This passage covers 22 T cell receptor beta chains from one sample sequenced in a study of early T cells in non-severe SARS-CoV-2 infection. TCRdb reprocessed the 5' RACE reads via MiXCR and lists one record per CDR3 protein. The data show over 50,000 distinct CDR3 sequences, under 8.5% seen once. Sequencing used whole blood. The receptors come from an adult who was a healthcare worker with PCR-confirmed SARS-CoV-2 infection or an uninfected control (not recorded which).

This clonotype has just a few counts. The V and J genes are TRBV20-1 and TRBJ1-5; D call uncertain. This CDR3 comprises 13 residues. Germline V lookup: CDR1 DFQATT, CDR2 SNEGSKA (reference sequence). V shed 0 bases and J shed 6 bases, with 9 bases lying between them. CDR3: CSARESVGQPQHF. CDR3 sequence (DNA): TGCAGTGCTAGAGAGTCGGTTGGTCAGCCCCAGCATTTT.

In DNA form, the CDR3 reads TGTGCCAGCAGCGTAAGGCTAACCACAGATACGCAGTATTTT. Translated: CASSVRLTTDTQYF. V and J are TRBV9 and TRBJ2-3; D unresolved. Trimming pared 1 base from V and 2 bases from J, leaving 8 bases between. This CDR3 contains 14 residues. CDR1 and CDR2 from the germline V gene are SGDLS and YYNGEE.

The chain carries TRBV28 and TRBJ2-3; D not certain. The CDR3 has 14 residues. The germline V gene encodes CDR1 MDHEN and CDR2 SYDVKM. V was cut by 7 bases and J by 3 bases, with 14 bases left in between. The CDR3 coding sequence is TGTGCCAGCACCCTCCGTGATGGGACAGATACGCAGTATTTT. This codes for CASTLRDGTDTQYF.

Many counts were recorded for this clonotype. The chain joins TRBV9 to TRBJ2-3, with D perhaps matching TRBD2 (5 bases). The V gene lost 2 bases and the J gene lost 8 bases, with 12 bases spanning the gap. Germline values: CDR1 SGDLS, CDR2 YYNGEE. This CDR3 spans 13 amino acids. The CDR3 is CASSVSIGGTQYF. The CDR3 nucleotides are TGTGCCAGCAGCGTGAGTATTGGAGGTACGCAGTATTTT.

Only a few counts were recorded for this clonotype. The chain couples TRBV5-3 to TRBJ2-7, with TRBD1 matching 7 bases. TRBV5-3 is marked as an open reading frame, function uncertain. With V trimmed by 0 bases and J by 0 bases, 6 bases remained unmatched. This CDR3 is 16 amino acids long. The CDR3 protein is CARSLEQGPSSYEQYF. In DNA, the CDR3 is TGTGCCAGAAGCTTGGAACAGGGGCCAAGCTCCTACGAGCAGTACTTC.

This clonotype was found many times. The rearrangement uses TRBV6-5 and TRBJ2-1; 7 bases map to TRBD1. V shed 0 bases, J shed 7 bases, and the junction held 3 bases outside the gene matches. Germline V CDR1 and CDR2: MNHEY, SVGAGI. The CDR3 extends over 14 amino acids. The CDR3 DNA reads TGTGCCAGCAGTTACTCGAGCAGGGGGAATGAGCAGTTCTTC. Its translation: CASSYSSRGNEQFF.

This clonotype was counted between two and nine times. The rearrangement links TRBV28 to TRBJ1-4, with 9 bases identical to TRBD1. The CDR3 has 15 amino acids. V trimming: 2 bases; J trimming: 11 bases; junction bases outside the gene matches: 9. CDR1 MDHEN and CDR2 SYDVKM come from the germline V gene. The DNA of the CDR3 is TGTGCCAGCAGTTTAGGAGGGGGACAGGGATGGAAACTGTTTTTT. This sequence encodes CASSLGGGQGWKLFF.

This clonotype was detected once. The J gene is TRBJ2-3, the V gene TRBV7-2; perhaps TRBD1 as D (5 bases). The CDR3 is 15 amino acids. Germline V lookup: CDR1 SGHTA, CDR2 FQGNSA. Deletions cut 2 bases from V and 3 bases from J, with 12 bases between. In DNA form, the CDR3 reads TGTGCCAGCAGCTTAACCCCGACAGAAACAGATACGCAGTATTTT. Amino acid sequence: CASSLTPTETDTQYF.

CDR3 DNA sequence: TGCGCCAGCAACCGGGACTCCGCTTTGGGCGAGCAGTACTTC. Translation gives CASNRDSALGEQYF. This rearrangement joins TRBV5-1 to TRBJ2-7; a weak D match, TRBD2 (6 bases). The CDR3 sequence is 14 residues long. V was cut by 6 bases and J by 6 bases, with 19 bases left in between. Per the germline V gene, CDR1 is SGHRS and CDR2 is YFSETQ.

This clonotype was observed a few times. J is TRBJ2-2 and V is TRBV13, with D possibly matching TRBD1 (5 bases). V lost 1 base to trimming and J lost 3 bases, with 15 bases between them. This CDR3 spans 17 amino acids. Germline V gene sequence: CDR1 PRHDT, CDR2 FYEKMQ (reference sequence). CDR3 bases: TGTGCCAGCAGCTTAGTAGGGGCCGAGCAGCACACCGGGGAGCTGTTTTTT. This sequence encodes CASSLVGAEQHTGELFF. The full variable domain, in which reference TRBV13 and TRBJ2-2 provide the parts outside the CDR3, is AAGVIQSPRHLIKEKRETATLKCYPIPRHDTVYWYQQGPGQDPQFLISFYEKMQSDKGSIPDRFSAQQFSDYHSELNMSSLELGDSALYFCASSLVGAEQHTGELFFGEGSRLTVL.

The V and J genes are TRBV19 and TRBJ2-1; weak D call: TRBD2 (5 bases). Per germline, CDR1 LNHDA and CDR2 SQIVND (reference sequence). CDR3 length: 12 residues. V gave up 4 bases and J gave up 5 bases, with 6 bases separating them. CDR3 in DNA: TGTGCCAGTAGTAACGGGAACAATGAGCAGTTCTTC. Translation: CASSNGNNEQFF.

This clonotype has more than one count but fewer than ten. The chain is built from TRBV7-2 and TRBJ2-7; D remains unclear. This CDR3 region has 12 residues. Looked up from germline, CDR1 is SGHTA and CDR2 is FQGNSA. Trimming shortened V by 5 bases and J by 3 bases, and 8 bases separated the two germline ends. CDR3 nucleotide sequence: TGTGCCAGCAGCCAACAGTACTACGAGCAGTACTTC. It codes for CASSQQYYEQYF.

The rearrangement links TRBV7-9 to TRBJ2-7; 8 positions match TRBD1. The CDR3 loop spans 15 amino acids. Per the germline V gene, CDR1 is SEHNR and CDR2 is FQNEAQ (reference sequence). The trim removed 5 bases at V and 0 bases at J, leaving 6 bases unmatched. The CDR3 reads CASSPGQDPSYEQYF. The DNA of the CDR3 is TGTGCCAGCAGCCCGGGACAGGACCCCTCCTACGAGCAGTACTTC.

This clonotype has a single count. The CDR3 DNA reads TGTGCCAGCAGCTTAGATGTGGGCCGCGGCGAGCAGTACTTC. It yields the protein CASSLDVGRGEQYF. The chain uses TRBV11-2 and TRBJ2-7; no reliable D call. CDR3 size: 14 residues. CDR1 and CDR2 from the germline V gene are SGHAT and FQNNGV. The V end lost 0 bases, the J end lost 6 bases, and 12 bases lay between the germline ends.

This clonotype occurred a few times. The J gene is TRBJ2-3, the V gene TRBV5-1, with TRBD1 matching 11 bases. V shed 3 bases, J shed 4 bases, and the junction held 7 bases outside the gene matches. Germline V gene sequence: CDR1 SGHRS, CDR2 YFSETQ. The CDR3 has 16 residues. CDR3 nucleotides: TGCGCCAGCAGCTCAGCGGGACAGGGGGTTGCAGATACGCAGTATTTT. This gives the protein CASSSAGQGVADTQYF.

This clonotype appeared a few times. This chain connects TRBV2 to TRBJ2-2; D assignment may be TRBD1 or TRBD2 (6 bases each). V lost 7 bases, J lost 7 bases, and 10 bases lay in between. CDR3 size: 12 residues. CDR1 is SNHLY, CDR2 FYNNEI, per germline. CDR3 bases: TGTGCCAGCACGGGGGACAACGGGGAGCTGTTTTTT. Protein: CASTGDNGELFF.

This clonotype was recorded a few times. The chain recombines TRBV5-1 with TRBJ2-7, with TRBD2 identical over 8 bases. V dropped 4 bases and J dropped 2; count of bases not matched to a gene: 5. CDR3 length equals 14 residues. Germline V gene lookup returns CDR1 SGHRS and CDR2 YFSETQ. The CDR3 nucleotides are TGCGCCAGCAGCCAGCGGACTAGCACCTACGAGCAGTACTTC. It yields the protein CASSQRTSTYEQYF.

This clonotype was seen ten or more times. The J gene is TRBJ2-7, the V gene TRBV6-6; 7 nucleotides agree with TRBD1. V lost 5 bases, J lost 0 bases, and 7 bases stayed unmatched. The germline CDR1 and CDR2 sequences are MNHNY and SVGAGI (reference sequence). The CDR3 is made up of 15 amino acids. CDR3 in amino acids: CASSPTGRSSYEQYF. For the CDR3, the DNA is TGTGCCAGCAGTCCGACAGGGCGAAGCTCCTACGAGCAGTACTTC.

This clonotype has more than one count but fewer than ten. The chain recombines TRBV20-1 with TRBJ2-5; 7 bases map to TRBD2. CDR1 and CDR2 (germline): DFQATT, SNEGSKA (reference sequence). CDR3 size: 16 residues. V was clipped by 0 bases and J by 2 bases; unmatched bases: 9. The CDR3 region has the DNA TGCAGTGCTAGAGATTTCGGATCTAGCGGACAAGAGACCCAGTACTTC. It codes for CSARDFGSSGQETQYF.

This clonotype was seen a handful of times. This chain joins TRBV29-1 and TRBJ1-2, with a tentative D call TRBD1 (5 bases). Trimming removed 1 base at V and 1 base at J, with 16 bases between. The CDR3 totals 16 residues. Germline lookup yields CDR1 SQVTM and CDR2 ANQGSEA. The CDR3 loop reads CSVEVGPGRNNYGYTF. The CDR3, as DNA: TGCAGCGTTGAAGTAGGTCCGGGACGGAATAACTATGGCTACACCTTC.

This clonotype showed up many times. The V and J genes are TRBV5-6 and TRBJ1-2; D unresolved. From germline, CDR1 is SGHDT and CDR2 YYEEEE. The ends were cut back, 7 bases at V and 1 base at J, with 14 bases in the middle. The CDR3 is 14 amino acids. Here the CDR3 reads CASWKAGFNYGYTF. The CDR3 bases are TGTGCCAGCTGGAAGGCCGGGTTTAACTATGGCTACACCTTC. The full variable domain, its missing parts supplied by reference TRBV5-6 and TRBJ1-2, is DAGVTQSPTHLIKTRGQQVTLRCSPKSGHDTVSWYQQALGQGPQFIFQYYEEEERQRGNFPDRFSGHQFPNYSSELNVNALLLGDSALYLCASWKAGFNYGYTFGSGTRLTVV.

The V gene is TRBV10-2, the J gene TRBJ2-7, with TRBD1 identical over 9 bases. The CDR3 extends over 18 amino acids. From germline, CDR1 is WSHSY and CDR2 SAAADI. V lost 3 bases to trimming and J lost 2 bases; unmatched junction nucleotides: 14. This CDR3 is CASSDPGGQGTPPYEQYF. The CDR3 DNA reads TGCGCCAGCAGTGACCCGGGGGGACAGGGTACCCCCCCCTACGAGCAGTACTTC.